The source of this TCR beta chain is a study of beta chain features in type 1 diabetes. On the study more broadly: Cell yields, gender and age were comparable in patients and healthy donors.

Reverse transcribing all isolated RNA meant expressed TCRB transcripts were sequenced. Naive, central memory and regulatory T cell samples produced a mean of about 4 million reads. Profiling relied on immunoSEQ multiplex PCR, and the TCRdb table lists in-frame clones only, not all of them. The sample consists of about 130,000 clones, around a tenth of them appearing once. Study outcomes and limitations: Type 1 diabetes patients showed fewer insertions and more deletions at VDJ junctions. The question of HLA type influencing TCRB rearrangement was one that remained unresolved here.

The sample holds a few counts of this clone. No antigen is known for it. Germline CDR1 is ENHRY and CDR2 is SYGVKD. The CDR3 contains 14 residues. Trimming pared 4 bases from V and 3 bases from J, leaving 12 bases between. The V call is TRBV10-3, the J call TRBJ1-1, with a weak D call TRBD1 (6 bases). This receptor was obtained from a man aged 18 to 29 in good health. Source material: central memory CD4+ T cells from blood. Written as DNA, the CDR3 is TGTGCCATCAGTGGACGGGACACCGACACTGAAGCTTTCTTT. It translates to CAISGRDTDTEAFF.